This entry features one T cell receptor beta chain sequence. Its cognate antigen is unknown. Germline V gene lookup returns CDR1 LGHNA and CDR2 YSLEER. After removal of 3 bases from V and 7 bases from J, the junction contained 12 bases not matched to a gene. CDR3 length: 16 amino acids. The data stem from a study of T cell responses to AZD1222 COVID-19 vaccine. Overall study findings and caveats: Spike-specific TCR breadth and depth grew following two AZD1222 doses. No day 14 peak samples; only post-peak repertoires were characterized.

The assay was immunoSEQ multiplex PCR, and TCRdb's table has in-frame clones only and misses some. The sample shows some 60,000 clones, roughly 90% of them seen only once. This TCR derives from an adult who received the AZD1222 COVID-19 vaccine. This material consisted of peripheral blood, taken 28 days after the second AZD1222 dose. This chain links TRBV4-3 with TRBJ2-1, with TRBD1 matching over 7 bases. CDR3 protein: CASSQASGTAINEQFF. CDR3 sequence (DNA): TGCGCCAGCAGCCAGGCATCCGGGACAGCAATAAATGAGCAGTTCTTC.